This T cell receptor (beta chain) appears in the sequencing data of a study of T-cell memory formation after mild COVID-19 (dated by TCRdb to about 2021). About the study as a whole: Most TCR sequence clusters were specific to one of the two donors. In a couple of donors, T-cell clones that expanded and contracted after mild COVID-19 were followed by sequencing TCRalpha and TCRbeta repertoires longitudinally. Two young, previously healthy adult volunteers made up the cohort, one male and one female.

Ficoll-Paque density gradient centrifugation was the method used to isolate PBMCs. Sequencing was performed on an Illumina NovaSeq 6000. Using 5'RACE with constant-segment primers, TCRalpha and TCRbeta cDNA libraries were constructed, with sample barcodes and unique molecular identifiers added in the process. RNA was extracted from every sample with Trizol reagent. Library amplification was performed in two PCR steps, and a second sample barcode and Illumina TruSeq adapters were introduced in the second step. Libraries were sequenced on an Illumina NovaSeq with 2 x 150 bp paired-end reads. On the study's bioinformatics: Demultiplexing of reads and collapsing into UMI-guided consensus sequences were performed with migec v1.2.7. With mixcr v2.1.11, UMI consensuses were aligned to TRA and TRB V and J templates and assembled into clonotypes. Expanded or contracted clonotypes were those called significant by both edgeR and NoisET, with noise models trained on biological replicates. edgeR calls used a false discovery rate-adjusted p below 0.01 and a log2 fold-change threshold of 1. As an exploratory analysis of dynamics, max-normalized trajectories of the 1000 most abundant clonotypes were examined with PCA combined with hierarchical clustering. Each responding clone was given a CD4 or CD8 phenotype based on the CD4+ and CD8+ repertoires, which had been sequenced separately. The public reads were run again by TCRdb, first through fastp at Q25 and then through MiXCR, and only productive beta chains were kept. Each CDR3 protein appears once, grouped with its most common genes and DNA. The V and J calls and clone size come from TCRdb's table, not from the authors' own analysis. The sample data list more than 300,000 distinct CDR3 sequences, and under 25% of these were observed just once. The ten largest clones represent 20% to 25% of the sample.

There are a few counts of this clonotype. Its antigen is not yet known. Base qualities were left out, and no much larger clone turns up one base away. Reading the germline V gene gives CDR1 SGHAT and CDR2 FQNNGV. From the cysteine up to the phenylalanine, the CDR3 has a length of 15 residues. The sequence is cut down to CDR3 DNA, 45 bases in frame from base 1. V is trimmed back by 4 bases and J by 4 bases, and the junction contains 6 bases that no gene match accounts for. Summary of the overall study and its limitations: Some responding clones were found in pre-infection memory, which suggests that pre-existing cross-reactive memory T cells took part in the SARS-CoV-2 response. Whether the second-wave clones peaking on day 37 were SARS-CoV-2 specific was not confirmed. Only a couple of mild cases were covered by the study, and larger cohorts that include severe cases with pre-infection samples were considered necessary. Contracting CD4+ clones were located mainly in the CM and EM memory subsets, whereas CD8+ clones were found to be enriched in EMRA. Balanced CD4/CD8 phenotypes were observed for clones contracting from day 15 to 85, whereas a bias towards CD4+ was observed for a second wave of clones expanding from day 15 to 37.

The origin of this receptor is a man between 18 and 29 years old who had mild COVID-19 (a few samples of this study predate the infection). The sample titles of this study are shuffled in the database, so cell type and time point are left out; the donor was told from shared clones. The rearrangement combines TRBV11-2 with TRBJ2-1; 8 junctional bases match TRBD2. The sequencing input was PBMCs or a T cell subset sorted from them (not recorded which). The CDR3 in this case is CASSSGVAGYNEQFF. The DNA sequence reads TGTGCCAGCAGCTCCGGGGTAGCGGGGTACAATGAGCAGTTCTTC.